This passage covers 3 T cell receptor beta chains from one sample sequenced in a study of Ad26.COV2.S vaccination and SARS-CoV-2 variants. TCRdb's copy holds only in-frame clones and misses some; the assay was immunoSEQ multiplex PCR. In the table there are about 260,000 clones, roughly nine tenths of which are singletons. Treatment described: around 19 received Ad26.COV2.S at low or high dose, single or two shots; about 5 received placebo; per-sample allocation not given. Specimen acquisition occurred on day 63 following the initial vaccine or placebo injection. Specimen: peripheral blood, collected in a trial of Ad26.COV2.S vaccine versus placebo. Receptors originate from a person aged 18-60 years who received the Ad26.COV2.S COVID-19 vaccine or a placebo.

The rearrangement uses TRBV4-1 and TRBJ2-1; TRBD1 agrees at 9 bases. The CDR3 covers 18 residues. The V segment lost 4 bases and the J segment 6 bases; nucleotides outside the gene matches: 16. Germline CDR1 is MGHRA and CDR2 is YSYEKL. The CDR3 nucleotides read TGCGCCAGCAGCCCCGATTCAACCCCGGGACAGGGCTCCAATGAGCAGTTCTTC. It codes for CASSPDSTPGQGSNEQFF.

The table lists this clone with a few counts. J is TRBJ2-7 and V is TRBV4-1; 9 bases map to TRBD2. The J segment lost 0 bases and the V segment lost 1 base, leaving 4 bases of the junction unmatched. Germline CDR1 is MGHRA and CDR2 is YSYEKL. The CDR3 extends over 16 amino acids. CDR3 loop: CASSQGLAGLSYEQYF. CDR3 DNA: TGCGCCAGCAGCCAAGGGCTAGCGGGGCTCTCCTACGAGCAGTACTTC.

The rearrangement links TRBV4-2 to TRBJ1-1; D unresolved. CDR1 LGHNA and CDR2 YNFKEQ come from the germline V gene. V was pared by 3 bases and J by 0 bases, with 8 bases between. This CDR3 contains 14 residues. This CDR3 is CASSHDTLNTEAFF. DNA of the CDR3: TGTGCCAGCAGCCACGACACCTTGAACACTGAAGCTTTCTTT.